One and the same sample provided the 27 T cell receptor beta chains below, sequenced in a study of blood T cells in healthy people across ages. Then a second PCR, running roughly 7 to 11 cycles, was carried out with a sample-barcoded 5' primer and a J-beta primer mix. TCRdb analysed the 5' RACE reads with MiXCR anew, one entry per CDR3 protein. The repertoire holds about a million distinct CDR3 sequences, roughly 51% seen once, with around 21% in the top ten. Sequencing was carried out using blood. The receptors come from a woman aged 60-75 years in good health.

CDR3 in DNA: TGTGCCAGCAGTCGGCCAGCGTCGGGGGGTTTAGTCAATGAGCAGTTCTTC. It translates to CASSRPASGGLVNEQFF. This chain uses TRBV6-6 with TRBJ2-1; 7 positions match TRBD2. There are 17 residues in the CDR3. J gave up 6 bases and V 5 bases, and 16 bases lay outside the gene matches. Germline V CDR1 and CDR2: MNHNY, SVGAGI (reference sequence).

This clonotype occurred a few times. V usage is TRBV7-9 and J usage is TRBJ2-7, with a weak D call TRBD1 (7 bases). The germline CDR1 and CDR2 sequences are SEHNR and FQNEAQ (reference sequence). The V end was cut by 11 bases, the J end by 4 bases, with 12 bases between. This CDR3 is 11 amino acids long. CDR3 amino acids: CAAGGNYEQYF. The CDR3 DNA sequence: TGTGCCGCAGGGGGGAATTACGAGCAGTACTTC.

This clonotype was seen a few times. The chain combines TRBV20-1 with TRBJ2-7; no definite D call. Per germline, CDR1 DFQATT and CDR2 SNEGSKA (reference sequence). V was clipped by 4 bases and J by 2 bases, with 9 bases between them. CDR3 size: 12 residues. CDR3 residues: CSATPSAYEQYF. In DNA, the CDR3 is TGCAGTGCTACGCCGTCAGCCTACGAGCAGTACTTC.

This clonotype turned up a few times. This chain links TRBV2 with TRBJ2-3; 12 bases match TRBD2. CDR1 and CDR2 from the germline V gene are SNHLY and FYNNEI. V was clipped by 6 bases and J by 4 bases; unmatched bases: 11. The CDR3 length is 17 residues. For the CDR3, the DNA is TGTGCCAGCAGCGACCCCTTACTAGCGGGAGGTGCAGATACGCAGTATTTT. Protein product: CASSDPLLAGGADTQYF.

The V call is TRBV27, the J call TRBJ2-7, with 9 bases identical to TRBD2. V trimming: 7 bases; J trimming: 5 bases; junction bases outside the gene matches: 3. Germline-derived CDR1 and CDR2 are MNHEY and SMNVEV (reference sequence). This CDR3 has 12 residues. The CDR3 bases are TGTGCCAGCAAGTCTAGCGGGGACGAGCAGTACTTC. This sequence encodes CASKSSGDEQYF.

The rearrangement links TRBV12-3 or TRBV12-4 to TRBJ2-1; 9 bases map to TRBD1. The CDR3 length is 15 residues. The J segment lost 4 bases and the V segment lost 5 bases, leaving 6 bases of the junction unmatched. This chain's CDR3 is CASSPGTGLYNEQFF. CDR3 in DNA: TGTGCCAGCAGTCCCGGGACAGGGCTTTACAATGAGCAGTTCTTC.

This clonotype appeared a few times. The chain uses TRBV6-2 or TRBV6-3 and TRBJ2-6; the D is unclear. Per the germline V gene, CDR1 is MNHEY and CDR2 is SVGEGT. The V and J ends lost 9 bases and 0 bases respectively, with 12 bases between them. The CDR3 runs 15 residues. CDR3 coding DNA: TGTGCCAGTCAACTAAGGAGCTCTGGGGCCAACGTCCTGACTTTC. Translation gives CASQLRSSGANVLTF.

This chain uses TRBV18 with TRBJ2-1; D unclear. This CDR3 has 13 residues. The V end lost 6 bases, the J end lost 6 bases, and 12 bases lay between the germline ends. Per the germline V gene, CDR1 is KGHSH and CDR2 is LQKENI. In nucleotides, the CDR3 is TGTGCCAGCTCGTCCCTCAGTGGCAATGAGCAGTTCTTC. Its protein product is CASSSLSGNEQFF.

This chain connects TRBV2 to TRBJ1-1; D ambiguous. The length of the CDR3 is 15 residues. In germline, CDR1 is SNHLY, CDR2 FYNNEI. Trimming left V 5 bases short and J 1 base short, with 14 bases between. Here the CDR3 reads CASSFQGLGNTEAFF. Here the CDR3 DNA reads TGTGCCAGCAGTTTTCAAGGACTCGGGAACACTGAAGCTTTCTTT.

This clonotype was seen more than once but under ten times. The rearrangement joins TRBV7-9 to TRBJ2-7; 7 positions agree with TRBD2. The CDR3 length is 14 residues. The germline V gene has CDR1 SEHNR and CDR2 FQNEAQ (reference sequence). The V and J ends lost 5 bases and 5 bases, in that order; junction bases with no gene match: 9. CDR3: CASSRGGELNEQYF. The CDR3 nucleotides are TGTGCCAGCAGCCGGGGAGGGGAATTGAACGAGCAGTACTTC.

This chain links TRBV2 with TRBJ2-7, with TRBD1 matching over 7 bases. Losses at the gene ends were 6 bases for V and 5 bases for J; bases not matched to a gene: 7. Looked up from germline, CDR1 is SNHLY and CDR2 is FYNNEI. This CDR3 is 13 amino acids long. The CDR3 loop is CASSRDSNNEQYF. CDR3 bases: TGTGCCAGCAGCCGGGACAGTAACAACGAGCAGTACTTC.

CDR3 nucleotides: TGCGCCAGCAGCCAACAGACCGGGACACAAGGAAACACCATATATTTT. Translation gives CASSQQTGTQGNTIYF. This chain joins TRBV4-1 and TRBJ1-3; maybe TRBD1 (6 bases). The germline gives CDR1 MGHRA, CDR2 YSYEKL. The ends were cut back, 2 bases at V and 4 bases at J, with 15 bases in the middle. The CDR3 contains 16 residues.

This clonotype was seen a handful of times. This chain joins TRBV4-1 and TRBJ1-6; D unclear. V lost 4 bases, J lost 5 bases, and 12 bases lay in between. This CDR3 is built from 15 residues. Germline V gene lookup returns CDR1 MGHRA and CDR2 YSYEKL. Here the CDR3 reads CASSPAMADNSPLHF. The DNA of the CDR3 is TGCGCCAGCAGCCCCGCAATGGCAGATAATTCACCCCTCCACTTT.

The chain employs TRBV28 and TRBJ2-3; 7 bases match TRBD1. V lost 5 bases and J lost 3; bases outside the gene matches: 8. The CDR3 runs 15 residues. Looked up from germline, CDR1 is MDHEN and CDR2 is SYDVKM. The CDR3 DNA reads TGTGCCAGCAGTCCGATACAGGGGCCAACAGATACGCAGTATTTT. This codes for CASSPIQGPTDTQYF.

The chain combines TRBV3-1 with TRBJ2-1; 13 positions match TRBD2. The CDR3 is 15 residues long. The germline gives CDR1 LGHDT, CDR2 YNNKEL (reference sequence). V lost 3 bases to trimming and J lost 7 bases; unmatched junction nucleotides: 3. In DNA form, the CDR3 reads TGTGCCAGCAGCCAGCAACTAGCGGGAGGGAATGAGCAGTTCTTC. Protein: CASSQQLAGGNEQFF.

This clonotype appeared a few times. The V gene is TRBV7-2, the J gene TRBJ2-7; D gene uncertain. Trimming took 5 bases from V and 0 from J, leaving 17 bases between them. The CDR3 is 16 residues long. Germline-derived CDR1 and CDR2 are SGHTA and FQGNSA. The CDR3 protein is CASSPDIGVSSYEQYF. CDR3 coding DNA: TGTGCCAGCAGCCCCGACATAGGAGTTAGCTCCTACGAGCAGTACTTC.

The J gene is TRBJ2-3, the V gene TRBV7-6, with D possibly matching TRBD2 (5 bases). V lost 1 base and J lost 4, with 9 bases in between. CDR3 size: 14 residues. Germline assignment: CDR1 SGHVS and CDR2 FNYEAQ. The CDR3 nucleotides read TGTGCCAGCAGCTTAGGAGGGTCCCCAGATACGCAGTATTTT. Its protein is CASSLGGSPDTQYF.

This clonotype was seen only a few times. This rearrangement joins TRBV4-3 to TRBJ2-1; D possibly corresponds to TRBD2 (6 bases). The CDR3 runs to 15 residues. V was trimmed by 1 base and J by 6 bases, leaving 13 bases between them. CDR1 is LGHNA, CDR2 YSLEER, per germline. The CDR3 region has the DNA TGCGCCAGCAGCCAAGGCCTAGCGCCGCTCAATGAGCAGTTCTTC. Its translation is CASSQGLAPLNEQFF.

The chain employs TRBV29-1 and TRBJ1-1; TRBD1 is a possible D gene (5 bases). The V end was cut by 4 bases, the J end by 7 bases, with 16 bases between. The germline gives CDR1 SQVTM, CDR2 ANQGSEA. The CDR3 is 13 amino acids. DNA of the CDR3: TGCAGCGTTGTAGGGTCGACAGACTTTGAAGCTTTCTTT. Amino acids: CSVVGSTDFEAFF. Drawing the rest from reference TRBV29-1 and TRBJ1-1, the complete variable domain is SAVISQKPSRDICQRGTSLTIQCQVDSQVTMMFWYRQQPGQSLTLIATANQGSEATYESGFVIDKFPISRPNLTFSTLTVSNMSPEDSSIYLCSVVGSTDFEAFFGQGTRLTVV.

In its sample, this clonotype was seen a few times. The CDR3 DNA reads as TGTGCCAGCAGCTTAGCACATTTTCCCTACGAGCAGTACTTC. Its translation: CASSLAHFPYEQYF. The chain has TRBV7-6 and TRBJ2-7; no firm D call. V lost 0 bases, J lost 2 bases, and 8 bases lay in between. This CDR3 comprises 14 residues. Germline CDR1 is SGHVS and CDR2 is FNYEAQ.

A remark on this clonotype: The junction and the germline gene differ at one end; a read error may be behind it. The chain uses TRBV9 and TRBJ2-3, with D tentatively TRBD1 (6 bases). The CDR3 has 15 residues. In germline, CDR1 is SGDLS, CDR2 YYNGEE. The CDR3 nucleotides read TGTGCCAACAGCGTAGTTCAGGGGAACACAGATACGCAGTATTTT. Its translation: CANSVVQGNTDTQYF.

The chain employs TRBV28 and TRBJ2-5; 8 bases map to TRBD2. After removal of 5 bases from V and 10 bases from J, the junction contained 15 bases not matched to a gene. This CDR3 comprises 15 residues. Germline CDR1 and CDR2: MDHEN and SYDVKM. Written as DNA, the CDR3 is TGTGCCAGCAGTCTCCCGGGAGGGGGAGCGTATGACCAGTACTTC. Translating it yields CASSLPGGGAYDQYF. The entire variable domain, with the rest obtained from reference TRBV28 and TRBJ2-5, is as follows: DVKVTQSSRYLVKRTGEKVFLECVQDMDHENMFWYRQDPGLGLRLIYFSYDVKMKEKGDIPEGYSVSREKKERFSLILESASTNQTSMYLCASSLPGGGAYDQYFGPGTRLLVL.

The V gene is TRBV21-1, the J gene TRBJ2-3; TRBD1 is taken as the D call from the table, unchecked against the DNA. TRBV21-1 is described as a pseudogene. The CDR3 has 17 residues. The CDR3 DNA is TGTGCCAGCAGCACCCTACAGGGCGACGGACACATGGGTACGCAGTATTTT. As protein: CASSTLQGDGHMGTQYF.

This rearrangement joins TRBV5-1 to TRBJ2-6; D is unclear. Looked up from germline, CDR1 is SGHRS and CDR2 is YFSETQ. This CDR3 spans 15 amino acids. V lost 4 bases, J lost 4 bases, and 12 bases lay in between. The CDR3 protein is CASSLDGLGANVLTF. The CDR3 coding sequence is TGCGCCAGCAGCCTCGACGGCCTGGGGGCCAACGTCCTGACTTTC.

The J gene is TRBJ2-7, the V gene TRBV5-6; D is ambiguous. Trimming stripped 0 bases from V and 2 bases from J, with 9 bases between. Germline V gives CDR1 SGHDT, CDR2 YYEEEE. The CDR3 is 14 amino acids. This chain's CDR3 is CASSLGMVAYEQYF. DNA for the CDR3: TGTGCCAGCAGCTTGGGGATGGTTGCCTACGAGCAGTACTTC.

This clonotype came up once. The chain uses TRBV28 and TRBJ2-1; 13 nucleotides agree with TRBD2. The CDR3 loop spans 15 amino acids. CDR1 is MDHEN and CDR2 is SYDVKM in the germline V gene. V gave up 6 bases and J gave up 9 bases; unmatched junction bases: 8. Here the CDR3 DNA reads TGTGCCAGCAGGACCTTACTAGCGGGAGGGCTTGAGCAGTTCTTC. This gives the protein CASRTLLAGGLEQFF.

The CDR3 sequence: CASSLAGKVQETQYF. The CDR3 nucleotides are TGTGCCAGCAGTTTAGCAGGGAAGGTCCAAGAGACCCAGTACTTC. The chain uses TRBV28 and TRBJ2-5, with D possibly TRBD1 on 5 matching bases. V lost 2 bases to trimming and J lost 1 base, with 11 bases between them. Germline V gene lookup returns CDR1 MDHEN and CDR2 SYDVKM. The length of the CDR3 is 15 residues.